This entry is about one T cell receptor (beta chain). Its antigen is still unknown. The CDR3 covers 15 residues. The V gene end was trimmed by 0 bases and the J gene end by 1 base; junction bases not matched to a gene: 3. Germline V gene sequence: CDR1 SGDLS, CDR2 YYNGEE. The sample originates from a study of cytomegalovirus exposure and HLA in healthy donors. Study observations and caveats: The authors enumerated some 170 TCR beta chains as linked to cytomegalovirus. Earlier results showed most TCR beta V segments being productive about 87% or about 30% of the time. Later findings reportedly placed an Asian-associated ancestry cluster below the approximately 630-donor mean for N-insertions. DRB1 had the most TCR associations and HLA-C the fewest, a later analysis found, with rates varying by HLA locus.

In the PCR, 60 Vbeta and 13 Jbeta primers were used. Sequenced by immunoSEQ multiplex PCR; TCRdb stores in-frame clones only, minus some. The sample has 75,000 to 90,000 clones, 65% to 80% seen once. This receptor was obtained from a human donor in good health. The rearrangement links TRBV9 to TRBJ2-7; 8 bases are a match to TRBD2. The sequenced material came from PBMCs. CDR3 bases: TGTGCCAGCAGCGTAGAGGCTAGCGGGTCCTACGAGCAGTACTTC. It yields the protein CASSVEASGSYEQYF.